This entry lists 20 T cell receptor beta chains sequenced from one sample in a study of shared clonotypes between healthy human individuals. Produced via immunoSEQ multiplex PCR; TCRdb's table is partial and in-frame only. The table lists roughly 2,300,000 clones, approximately 90% of them singletons. The sequenced sample was naive CD4+ T cells from PBMCs. Subset in this sample: CD45RA+ positively selected. The source is a man younger than 35 in good health. Some clones in this sample may be carry-over from other donors' samples.

V gene TRBV5-1 combines with J gene TRBJ1-2, with unresolved D. The V end lost 6 bases, the J end lost 2 bases, and 11 bases lay between the germline ends. Per the germline V gene, CDR1 is SGHRS and CDR2 is YFSETQ. There are 13 residues in the CDR3. CDR3 in amino acids: CASTWTVNYGYTF. CDR3 sequence (DNA): TGCGCCAGCACCTGGACGGTCAACTATGGCTACACCTTC.

The chain couples TRBV7-2 to TRBJ1-5, with 8 bases that match TRBD1. The CDR3 spans 15 residues. Germline CDR1 SGHTA, CDR2 FQGNSA. The trim removed 5 bases at V and 3 bases at J, leaving 6 bases unmatched. The CDR3 region is CASSLRTGNNQPQHF. The CDR3 DNA follows: TGTGCCAGCAGCCTACGGACAGGGAACAATCAGCCCCAGCATTTT.

The genes are TRBV7-2 and TRBJ2-1; D gene ambiguous. Trimming stripped 5 bases from V and 9 bases from J, with 14 bases between. This CDR3 contains 13 residues. Germline CDR1 reads SGHTA; CDR2 reads FQGNSA. The CDR3 DNA sequence: TGTGCCAGCAGCATCGGAAGGGTAACTGAGCAGTTCTTC. This gives the protein CASSIGRVTEQFF.

The gene calls are TRBV5-1 and TRBJ2-1; maybe TRBD2 (6 bases). Germline V gives CDR1 SGHRS, CDR2 YFSETQ. Trimming removed 3 bases from V and 2 bases from J, with 12 bases in between. This CDR3 has 15 amino acids. The CDR3 loop is CASSYQWGAYNEQFF. The CDR3 region has the DNA TGCGCCAGCAGCTACCAATGGGGGGCCTACAATGAGCAGTTCTTC.

This clone has only one observation. V and J are TRBV5-6 and TRBJ2-7, with D possibly being TRBD2 (5 bases). Germline loops: CDR1 SGHDT, CDR2 YYEEEE. This CDR3 is 16 amino acids long. V gave up 4 bases and J gave up 5 bases, with 22 bases separating them. The CDR3 DNA sequence: TGTGCCAGCAGCAGAGTGGGCAGGAAGGAGGTGGACGAGCAGTACTTC. The encoded protein is CASSRVGRKEVDEQYF.

Note on this clone: The identical CDR3 is also encoded by other nucleotide sequences in the sample. The chain uses TRBV5-1 and TRBJ2-7; 11 nucleotides match TRBD2. The CDR3 loop spans 15 amino acids. Germline V gene lookup returns CDR1 SGHRS and CDR2 YFSETQ. V shed 4 bases, J shed 2 bases, and the junction held 5 bases outside the gene matches. The CDR3 DNA follows: TGCGCCAGCAGCCGTACTAGCGGGAGTACCTACGAGCAGTACTTC. Translating it yields CASSRTSGSTYEQYF.

The chain couples TRBV10-3 to TRBJ2-2, with D possibly being TRBD1 or TRBD2 (5 bases each). Trimming pared 3 bases from V and 4 bases from J, leaving 15 bases between. CDR3 length equals 16 residues. The germline gives CDR1 ENHRY, CDR2 SYGVKD. The CDR3 region has the DNA TGTGCCATCAGTGATCCCCAGGGTGGGGGCACCGGGGAGCTGTTTTTT. Protein product: CAISDPQGGGTGELFF.

This sequence joins TRBV7-3 and TRBJ2-5; tentatively, D is TRBD2 (5 bases). Germline V CDR1 and CDR2: SGHTA, FQGTGA. The CDR3 is 13 residues long. V was cut by 5 bases and J by 5 bases, with 12 bases left in between. The CDR3 DNA sequence: TGTGCCAGCAGCCCCAGTAGCGTGGAGACCCAGTACTTC. Encoded protein: CASSPSSVETQYF.

This clone was counted a few times. V usage is TRBV5-1 and J usage is TRBJ1-1; D is uncertain. CDR1 is SGHRS and CDR2 is YFSETQ in the germline V gene. The CDR3 loop spans 12 amino acids. Trimming removed 4 bases at V and 5 bases at J, with 9 bases between. This CDR3 reads CASSRGETEAFF. Here the CDR3 DNA reads TGCGCCAGCAGCCGGGGAGAGACTGAAGCTTTCTTT.

This chain links TRBV4-3 with TRBJ2-7; TRBD2 aligns across 8 bases. Germline trimming cut 0 bases from V and 5 bases from J; bases unmatched to any gene: 12. Germline values: CDR1 LGHNA, CDR2 YSLEER. This CDR3 is 17 amino acids long. The CDR3: CASSQDKLSGKYNEQYF. The CDR3 DNA follows: TGCGCCAGCAGCCAAGACAAACTTAGCGGGAAGTACAACGAGCAGTACTTC.

The rearrangement joins TRBV28 to TRBJ1-2; 8 bases are shared with TRBD1. V dropped 6 bases and J dropped 8; count of bases not matched to a gene: 14. The CDR3 has 15 amino acids. Germline V CDR1 and CDR2: MDHEN, SYDVKM. This CDR3 is CASRPPGVRGLGYTF. For the CDR3, the DNA is TGTGCCAGCAGGCCGCCCGGGGTCAGGGGGCTGGGCTACACCTTC.

As regards this clone: This same CDR3 is encoded by further DNA sequences in the sample. Here the CDR3 reads CASSGGSSSYNEQFF. CDR3 DNA sequence: TGTGCCAGCAGTGGGGGATCGAGCTCCTACAATGAGCAGTTCTTC. The chain is built from TRBV6-1 and TRBJ2-1, with D unresolved. CDR1 MNHNS and CDR2 SASEGT come from the germline V gene. Trimming pared 4 bases from V and 0 bases from J, leaving 10 bases between. The CDR3 covers 15 residues.

This clone was detected a few times. The genes are TRBV7-6 and TRBJ1-1; D is unclear. The germline CDR1 and CDR2 sequences are SGHVS and FNYEAQ. The CDR3 length is 13 residues. V dropped 5 bases and J dropped 0 bases, with 7 bases sitting between them. CDR3 sequence (DNA): TGTGCCAGCAGCGCCGACTTGAACACTGAAGCTTTCTTT. It codes for CASSADLNTEAFF.

The rearrangement links TRBV28 to TRBJ2-7; tentatively, D is TRBD1 (7 bases). CDR1 and CDR2 (germline): MDHEN, SYDVKM. This CDR3 is 15 amino acids long. Trimming left V 7 bases short and J 3 bases short, with 19 bases between. The CDR3 region has the DNA TGTGCCAGCACCCCTAGCCAGGGGGGCGGCTACGAGCAGTACTTC. It encodes CASTPSQGGGYEQYF.

The chain recombines TRBV6-5 with TRBJ2-7, with TRBD1 matching 11 bases. The CDR3 consists of 15 residues. Trimming at V came to 6 bases and at J to 6 bases, leaving 10 bases not matched to a gene. Germline V gives CDR1 MNHEY, CDR2 SVGAGI. CDR3: CASRARTGGISEQYF. The CDR3 bases are TGTGCCAGCAGAGCCAGGACAGGGGGCATCTCCGAGCAGTACTTC.

The chain recombines TRBV6-1 with TRBJ1-1; no firm D call. Germline CDR1 and CDR2: MNHNS and SASEGT. The CDR3 is 13 residues long. Trimming removed 2 bases at V and 5 bases at J, with 9 bases between. The CDR3 loop is CASSEQAGTEAFF. CDR3 sequence (DNA): TGTGCCAGCAGTGAACAGGCAGGTACTGAAGCTTTCTTT.

V is TRBV6-5 and J is TRBJ2-7; D not certain. This CDR3 has 13 residues. The germline V and J ends were trimmed by 6 bases and 3 bases, with 12 bases remaining between them. The germline V gene encodes CDR1 MNHEY and CDR2 SVGAGI. The CDR3 loop is CASRDRVFYEQYF. The CDR3 DNA reads as TGTGCCAGCAGAGATCGGGTATTCTACGAGCAGTACTTC.

The chain combines TRBV7-2 with TRBJ2-7, with D perhaps being TRBD1 or TRBD2 (6 bases each). Germline V lookup: CDR1 SGHTA, CDR2 FQGNSA. This CDR3 contains 15 residues. V dropped 5 bases and J dropped 4 bases, with 18 bases sitting between them. DNA of the CDR3: TGTGCCAGCAGCGTAGGGGGGACACAGTCATACGAGCAGTACTTC. As protein: CASSVGGTQSYEQYF.

The gene calls are TRBV18 and TRBJ2-1; TRBD2 matches at 14 bases. Germline V gene data show CDR1 as KGHSH and CDR2 as LQKENI. CDR3 size: 16 residues. Trimming at V came to 0 bases and at J to 9 bases, leaving 4 bases not matched to a gene. CDR3 region: CASSPPGTSGSAEQFF. In DNA, the CDR3 is TGTGCCAGCTCACCACCAGGGACTAGCGGGAGCGCTGAGCAGTTCTTC.

The chain is built from TRBV9 and TRBJ2-3; the D gene is possibly TRBD1 (5 bases). The V and J ends lost 0 bases and 4 bases respectively, with 12 bases between them. The CDR3 extends over 15 amino acids. The V gene's germline CDR1 is SGDLS and CDR2 YYNGEE. CDR3 amino acids: CASSVAAGLADTQYF. In nucleotides, the CDR3 is TGTGCCAGCAGCGTAGCCGCAGGGCTCGCAGATACGCAGTATTTT.